This entry lists 19 T cell receptor beta chains sequenced from one sample in a study of naive and memory T cell subsets. An equimolar mix of two oligonucleotides served as the beta constant-region primer for TRBC1 and TRBC2. Ligated cDNA was amplified by four rounds of PCR with nested alpha and beta constant-region primers and SP2. TCRdb redid the calling of the UMI-ligation and nested PCR reads with MiXCR, one entry per CDR3 protein. The data hold 95,000 to 150,000 distinct CDR3 sequences, with 35% to 45% observed a single time. Sequencing used central memory CD4+ T cells from blood. The receptor set was obtained from a human donor in good health.

Comments on this clonotype: Mismatch with germline at one junction end may stem from a read error. The rearrangement uses TRBV28 and TRBJ1-1; TRBD1 matches at 8 bases. This CDR3 region has 11 residues. The germline V gene has CDR1 MDHEN and CDR2 SYDVKM. The CDR3 bases are TGTGCCAGCAGTTACGACAGGGGATCCCAGTTT. The encoded protein is CASSYDRGSQF. Complete variable domain (other parts from reference TRBV28 and TRBJ1-1): DVKVTQSSRYLVKRTGEKVFLECVQDMDHENMFWYRQDPGLGLRLIYFSYDVKMKEKGDIPEGYSVSREKKERFSLILESASTNQTSMYLCASSYDRGSQFGQGTRLTVV.

This clonotype was recorded a few times. The chain joins TRBV18 to TRBJ2-3; tentative D call: TRBD1 (5 bases). The germline gives CDR1 KGHSH, CDR2 LQKENI. V lost 6 bases and J lost 3, with 16 bases in between. CDR3 length: 15 residues. The CDR3 spells CASSQSQGSTDTQYF. In nucleotides, the CDR3 is TGTGCCAGCTCTCAATCTCAGGGTTCTACAGATACGCAGTATTTT.

This clonotype occurred a few times. V and J are TRBV29-1 and TRBJ2-1; 8 bases align to TRBD2. There are 14 residues in the CDR3. The germline V gene encodes CDR1 SQVTM and CDR2 ANQGSEA. After removal of 4 bases from V and 6 bases from J, the junction contained 8 bases not matched to a gene. The CDR3 region has the DNA TGCAGCGTTGGGCGGGGGGCGCAGGGCAATGAGCAGTTCTTC. Encoded protein: CSVGRGAQGNEQFF.

This clonotype was seen a handful of times. CDR3 residues: CASSAWERTGDNEQFF. The CDR3 DNA is TGTGCCAGCAGCGCGTGGGAAAGGACAGGGGACAATGAGCAGTTCTTC. The chain combines TRBV9 with TRBJ2-1; 9 bases match TRBD1. Germline values: CDR1 SGDLS, CDR2 YYNGEE. CDR3 length: 16 amino acids. The J segment lost 5 bases and the V segment lost 3 bases, leaving 9 bases of the junction unmatched.

Only a few counts were recorded for this clonotype. V and J are TRBV7-3 and TRBJ1-2, with D perhaps TRBD1 (5 bases). The CDR3 is 12 residues long. In germline, CDR1 is SGHTA, CDR2 FQGTGA. The ends were cut back, 7 bases at V and 6 bases at J, with 12 bases in the middle. CDR3: CASTQGTDGYTF. In DNA, the CDR3 is TGTGCCAGCACCCAGGGAACCGATGGCTACACCTTC.

This clonotype was detected only once. This chain joins TRBV3-1 and TRBJ1-6; D remains ambiguous. Trimming left V 2 bases short and J 8 bases short, with 10 bases between. There are 14 residues in the CDR3. The germline CDR1 and CDR2 sequences are LGHDT and YNNKEL (reference sequence). In DNA form, the CDR3 reads TGTGCCAGCAGCCAAAGGACTCTGGATTCACCCCTCCACTTT. Its translation is CASSQRTLDSPLHF.

This chain links TRBV6-6 with TRBJ1-2; D unresolved. The V end was cut by 7 bases, the J end by 3 bases, with 15 bases between. Germline V lookup: CDR1 MNHNY, CDR2 SVGAGI (reference sequence). CDR3 length: 14 amino acids. CDR3 residues: CASTGPSRDYGYTF. CDR3 sequence (DNA): TGTGCCAGCACCGGACCCTCGCGGGACTATGGCTACACCTTC.

This clonotype was detected only once. The chain has TRBV6-5 and TRBJ2-2; TRBD2 matches 13 bases. The trim removed 4 bases at V and 1 base at J, leaving 6 bases unmatched. Germline CDR1 and CDR2: MNHEY and SVGAGI. The CDR3 runs 18 residues. Written as DNA, the CDR3 is TGTGCCAGCAGTTCATGGACTAGCGGGAGCCTGAACACCGGGGAGCTGTTTTTT. This codes for CASSSWTSGSLNTGELFF.

The V and J genes are TRBV9 and TRBJ2-4, with 8 positions matching TRBD2. CDR1 SGDLS and CDR2 YYNGEE come from the germline V gene. Trimming removed 4 bases from V and 14 bases from J; junction bases left unmatched: 11. This CDR3 spans 13 amino acids. Written as DNA, the CDR3 is TGTGCCAGCAGCTCCGTCTTCGGGGGGGTGAAGTACTTC. Translation gives CASSSVFGGVKYF.

This clonotype was seen repeatedly, ten times or more. This chain connects TRBV20-1 to TRBJ2-3, with 14 bases identical to TRBD2. V lost 7 bases to trimming and J lost 10 bases; unmatched junction nucleotides: 13. CDR1 is DFQATT, CDR2 SNEGSKA, per germline (reference sequence). The CDR3 is 15 amino acids. CDR3 DNA: TGCAGTGTTGCCCCGACTAGCGGGAGGGCCCAAGCGCAGTATTTT. Translated, it gives CSVAPTSGRAQAQYF.

Only a few counts were recorded for this clonotype. The chain carries TRBV30 and TRBJ2-2; 7 bases line up with TRBD2. The V gene end was trimmed by 1 base and the J gene end by 4 bases; junction bases not matched to a gene: 9. Germline V gene sequence: CDR1 GTSNPN, CDR2 SVGIG (reference sequence). The CDR3 is made up of 16 amino acids. The CDR3 DNA reads as TGTGCCTGGAGTGCCTTAGCGGGTTTGCGCACCGGGGAGCTGTTTTTT. Amino acids: CAWSALAGLRTGELFF.

This chain connects TRBV20-1 to TRBJ2-6, with a weak D call TRBD2 (5 bases). The CDR3 is 15 amino acids. CDR1 DFQATT and CDR2 SNEGSKA come from the germline V gene (reference sequence). V was pared by 5 bases and J by 0 bases, with 11 bases between. CDR3 in amino acids: CSAPRDSSGANVLTF. Written as DNA, the CDR3 is TGCAGTGCTCCCCGGGATAGCTCTGGGGCCAACGTCCTGACTTTC.

This clonotype was detected a few times. This chain joins TRBV20-1 and TRBJ2-5, with D maybe TRBD2 (6 bases). This CDR3 is built from 13 residues. The germline V gene encodes CDR1 DFQATT and CDR2 SNEGSKA (reference sequence). V lost 5 bases to trimming and J lost 3 bases, with 13 bases between them. The CDR3 DNA is TGCAGTGCTTGGGAGGATACGAAAGAGACCCAGTACTTC. It encodes CSAWEDTKETQYF.

The chain couples TRBV29-1 to TRBJ2-7; TRBD1 matches 7 bases. The length of the CDR3 is 15 residues. Trimming at V came to 6 bases and at J to 3 bases, leaving 14 bases not matched to a gene. Germline V gene lookup returns CDR1 SQVTM and CDR2 ANQGSEA. CDR3 DNA sequence: TGCAGCGTCGTATTACAGGGGTTATATCACTACGAGCAGTACTTC. It specifies CSVVLQGLYHYEQYF.

The rearrangement links TRBV7-2 to TRBJ1-5; D is possibly TRBD1 (5 bases). This CDR3 contains 13 residues. V was trimmed by 1 base and J by 6 bases, leaving 7 bases between them. Germline V gene lookup returns CDR1 SGHTA and CDR2 FQGNSA. The CDR3 DNA follows: TGTGCCAGCAGCTTAGAAGGGGTTCAGCCCCAGCATTTT. As protein: CASSLEGVQPQHF.

This clonotype occurred a few times. This chain connects TRBV12-3 or TRBV12-4 to TRBJ1-5; 8 positions agree with TRBD1. J gave up 6 bases and V 5 bases, and 12 bases lay outside the gene matches. This CDR3 is 16 amino acids long. CDR3 in DNA: TGTGCCAGCAGTGGGGGCAGGGGGCTTGGTAGTCAGCCCCAGCATTTT. Protein product: CASSGGRGLGSQPQHF.

The chain combines TRBV7-9 with TRBJ1-1; D ambiguous. Deletions cut 2 bases from V and 0 bases from J, with 1 base between. The CDR3 is 12 residues long. Looked up from germline, CDR1 is SEHNR and CDR2 is FQNEAQ (reference sequence). CDR3 protein: CASSLMNTEAFF. In DNA, the CDR3 is TGTGCCAGCAGCTTAATGAACACTGAAGCTTTCTTT.

The chain recombines TRBV4-3 with TRBJ1-5; D not certain. Trimming took 0 bases from V and 5 from J, leaving 11 bases between them. Germline loops: CDR1 LGHNA, CDR2 YSLEER. This CDR3 region has 15 residues. Here the CDR3 DNA reads TGCGCCAGCAGCCAAGAGGTGTTGAGAGATCAGCCCCAGCATTTT. Its translation is CASSQEVLRDQPQHF.

This chain links TRBV18 with TRBJ1-1; 11 bases align to TRBD1. The CDR3 has 15 residues. Germline V lookup: CDR1 KGHSH, CDR2 LQKENI. V lost 3 bases, J lost 4 bases, and 4 bases stayed unmatched. CDR3: CASSPSGTGGTEAFF. The CDR3 DNA reads as TGTGCCAGCTCACCTTCCGGGACAGGGGGCACTGAAGCTTTCTTT.